This T cell receptor beta chain was sequenced in a study of T cell repertoires in cytomegalovirus infection. V lost 5 bases to trimming and J lost 8 bases; unmatched junction nucleotides: 17. The CDR3 spans 16 residues. Per the germline V gene, CDR1 is SGHVS and CDR2 is FQNEAQ. TCRdb called the reads again in MiXCR, with one record for every CDR3 protein. The table lists about 490,000 distinct CDR3 sequences, 15% to 20% of them singletons, with approximately 24% in the top ten. This TCR was sampled from a human donor in good health (CMV status not recorded). Some clones in this sample may be carry-over from other donors' samples. The chain uses TRBV7-8 and TRBJ1-2; 7 nucleotides match TRBD1. Sequencing was done on a sample of CD8+ T cells from PBMCs. The CDR3 DNA reads as TGTGCCAGCAGCCCTTCGGGGACAGACTTACTGATGGGCTACACCTTC. It specifies CASSPSGTDLLMGYTF.